Below are 13 T cell receptor beta chains sequenced from a single sample in a study of CD8+CD57+ T cells in acquired aplastic anemia. Genomic DNA templated the TCR beta VDJ and CDR3 profiling. TCRdb independently ran MiXCR on the reads; one entry per CDR3 protein. In the table there are about 170,000 distinct CDR3 sequences, 60% to 70% of which are singletons. What was sequenced was sorted CD4+, CD8+, or CD8+CD57+ T cells (not recorded which) from PBMCs. The receptors were sampled from a human donor in good health.

The chain links TRBV7-3 to TRBJ2-3; 12 bases agree with TRBD2. Losses at the gene ends were 5 bases for V and 4 bases for J; bases not matched to a gene: 10. The V gene's germline CDR1 is SGHTA and CDR2 FQGTGA. The CDR3 covers 17 residues. CDR3 in amino acids: CASSLRLAGVSPDTQYF. CDR3 nucleotide sequence: TGTGCCAGCAGCCTTAGACTAGCGGGAGTCTCCCCAGATACGCAGTATTTT.

The CDR3 DNA sequence: TGTGCCAGTAGTACCACACCGGGACAGGGAAGTACTGAAGCTTTCTTT. This translates into CASSTTPGQGSTEAFF. The gene calls are TRBV19 and TRBJ1-1; 9 nucleotides agree with TRBD1. Germline-derived CDR1 and CDR2 are LNHDA and SQIVND (reference sequence). The CDR3 sequence is 16 residues long. Trimming at V came to 4 bases and at J to 5 bases, leaving 11 bases not matched to a gene.

V usage is TRBV7-6 and J usage is TRBJ2-6, with a weak D call TRBD1 (5 bases). Germline V CDR1 and CDR2: SGHVS, FNYEAQ. Trimming stripped 0 bases from V and 4 bases from J, with 10 bases between. The CDR3 covers 16 residues. CDR3 sequence: CASSLAWGTGANVLTF. In DNA form, the CDR3 reads TGTGCCAGCAGCTTAGCCTGGGGCACCGGGGCCAACGTCCTGACTTTC.

This rearrangement joins TRBV20-1 to TRBJ2-1; 8 bases line up with TRBD1. The length of the CDR3 is 14 residues. CDR1 and CDR2 (germline): DFQATT, SNEGSKA (reference sequence). The V segment lost 6 bases and the J segment 2 bases; nucleotides outside the gene matches: 6. CDR3 coding DNA: TGCAGTGCAACCTGGACAGGGACCTACAATGAGCAGTTCTTC. It is translated as CSATWTGTYNEQFF.

V usage is TRBV29-1 and J usage is TRBJ2-1, with D perhaps TRBD1 (5 bases). In germline, CDR1 is SQVTM, CDR2 ANQGSEA. V shed 6 bases and J shed 2 bases, with 11 bases lying between them. The CDR3 runs to 13 residues. The CDR3 protein is CSVDTLTYNEQFF. The CDR3 bases are TGCAGCGTGGACACCTTAACCTACAATGAGCAGTTCTTC.

The chain couples TRBV4-1 to TRBJ1-4; the match to TRBD1 covers 9 bases. The CDR3 loop spans 14 amino acids. Germline V CDR1 and CDR2: MGHRA, YSYEKL. The V segment lost 3 bases and the J segment 8 bases; nucleotides outside the gene matches: 4. In DNA form, the CDR3 reads TGCGCCAGCAGCCAGGACAGGGGTCGAGAAAAACTGTTTTTT. Translated, it gives CASSQDRGREKLFF.

This clonotype was seen ten or more times. The chain carries TRBV7-2 and TRBJ2-7; D unclear. This CDR3 has 13 residues. V shed 0 bases and J shed 5 bases, with 8 bases lying between them. Per germline, CDR1 SGHTA and CDR2 FQGNSA. The CDR3 sequence: CASSLAYGNEQYF. CDR3 nucleotides: TGTGCCAGCAGCTTAGCGTACGGCAACGAGCAGTACTTC.

This clonotype was observed once. The V call is TRBV7-9, the J call TRBJ1-5; 8 nucleotides match TRBD1. CDR3 size: 14 residues. Trimming cost V 2 bases and J 5 bases; bases outside gene matches: 2. Germline V gene lookup returns CDR1 SEHNR and CDR2 FQNEAQ (reference sequence). Here the CDR3 DNA reads TGTGCCAGCAGCTTACACAGGGGGGATCAGCCCCAGCATTTT. Translating gives CASSLHRGDQPQHF.

The chain recombines TRBV20-1 with TRBJ2-7; D is ambiguous. The germline V gene encodes CDR1 DFQATT and CDR2 SNEGSKA (reference sequence). This CDR3 spans 11 amino acids. V was shortened by 6 bases and J by 7 bases, with 13 bases between the two germline ends. Here the CDR3 DNA reads TGCAGTGCGAGAACCTTATCTGAGCAGTACTTC. This sequence encodes CSARTLSEQYF.

As regards this clonotype: A junction end diverges from the germline sequence, so it may reflect a read error. The rearrangement links TRBV7-9 to TRBJ1-1; no firm D call. CDR1 and CDR2 from the germline V gene are SEHNR and FQNEAQ (reference sequence). The CDR3 is 14 residues long. The CDR3 spells CASSQDGEGTEAFF. DNA of the CDR3: TGCGCCAGCAGCCAAGATGGGGAAGGGACTGAAGCTTTCTTT.

This clonotype was observed a handful of times. This chain connects TRBV9 to TRBJ2-2, with 12 bases that match TRBD2. CDR3 length equals 15 residues. Unmatched junction bases numbered 3, after V lost 4 bases and J lost 5 bases. From germline, CDR1 is SGDLS and CDR2 YYNGEE. Written as DNA, the CDR3 is TGTGCCAGCAGCCCTAGCGGGAGGGGGACCGGGGAGCTGTTTTTT. This translates into CASSPSGRGTGELFF.

This chain joins TRBV2 and TRBJ1-5, with TRBD1 matching 7 bases. J gave up 4 bases and V 6 bases, and 3 bases lay outside the gene matches. Germline values: CDR1 SNHLY, CDR2 FYNNEI. The CDR3 contains 13 residues. CDR3 nucleotide sequence: TGTGCCAGCAGCGGGACAGCAAATCAGCCCCAGCATTTT. It yields the protein CASSGTANQPQHF. Looking up the rest from reference TRBV2 and TRBJ1-5 gives the full variable domain: EPEVTQTPSHQVTQMGQEVILRCVPISNHLYFYWYRQILGQKVEFLVSFYNNEISEKSEIFDDQFSVERPDGSNFTLKIRSTKLEDSAMYFCASSGTANQPQHFGDGTRLSIL.

This clonotype has just a few counts. V and J are TRBV5-1 and TRBJ1-2; the match to TRBD1 covers 7 bases. With 4 bases clipped from V and 6 bases from J, the junction kept 3 bases outside the gene matches. The CDR3 contains 12 residues. Germline values: CDR1 SGHRS, CDR2 YFSETQ. CDR3 bases: TGCGCCAGCAGCATAACAGGGGATGGCTACACCTTC. Translating gives CASSITGDGYTF.